Listed here are 13 T cell receptor beta chains from one sample, sequenced in a study of blood T cell repertoires in COVID-19. Sequencing was performed with immunoSEQ multiplex PCR; in TCRdb, only in-frame clones are kept and a portion is missing. There are 25,000 or so clones in the sample; about 87% occur only once, and around 2.7% lies in the top ten. Sequences were obtained from peripheral blood. These receptors all stem from a human donor in a cohort sampled during active COVID-19.

The chain has TRBV14 and TRBJ2-4; 9 bases match TRBD2. V shed 1 base, J shed 6 bases, and the junction held 4 bases outside the gene matches. The CDR3 sequence is 15 residues long. The germline gives CDR1 SGHDN, CDR2 FVKESK. As DNA, the CDR3 is TGTGCCAGCAGCCAAGGCGGAGCGGGAGGAAACATTCAGTACTTC. It specifies CASSQGGAGGNIQYF. The complete variable domain, with remaining parts taken from reference TRBV14 and TRBJ2-4, reads EAGVTQFPSHSVIEKGQTVTLRCDPISGHDNLYWYRRVMGKEIKFLLHFVKESKQDESGMPNNRFLAERTGGTYSTLKVQPAELEDSGVYFCASSQGGAGGNIQYFGAGTRLSVL.

The V and J genes are TRBV30 and TRBJ2-7, with 9 bases aligning to TRBD1. The CDR3 runs to 14 residues. Germline V gives CDR1 GTSNPN, CDR2 SVGIG (reference sequence). V dropped 5 bases and J dropped 3; count of bases not matched to a gene: 8. The CDR3 region is CAWAGTGTNYEQYF. The CDR3 DNA is TGTGCCTGGGCCGGGACAGGGACTAACTACGAGCAGTACTTC.

The chain combines TRBV29-1 with TRBJ2-4; no reliable D call. The germline V gene has CDR1 SQVTM and CDR2 ANQGSEA. This CDR3 contains 13 residues. Between the trimmed V and J ends, which lost 7 bases and 0 bases, there was a span of 10 bases. CDR3 DNA: TGCAGCGGATGGAGCGTAGCCAAAAACATTCAGTACTTC. Translating gives CSGWSVAKNIQYF. Drawing the rest from reference TRBV29-1 and TRBJ2-4, the complete variable domain is SAVISQKPSRDICQRGTSLTIQCQVDSQVTMMFWYRQQPGQSLTLIATANQGSEATYESGFVIDKFPISRPNLTFSTLTVSNMSPEDSSIYLCSGWSVAKNIQYFGAGTRLSVL.

V and J are TRBV5-4 and TRBJ2-3; possibly TRBD2 for D (5 bases). The CDR3 covers 12 residues. Germline CDR1 is SGHNT and CDR2 is YYREEE (reference sequence). V was clipped by 5 bases and J by 4 bases, with 8 bases between them. The chain's CDR3 is CASRFGADTQYF. The CDR3 bases are TGTGCCAGCAGATTCGGGGCAGATACGCAGTATTTT.

The chain uses TRBV6-2 or TRBV6-3 and TRBJ2-3; D remains ambiguous. The CDR3 is 15 amino acids. V gave up 6 bases and J gave up 1 base, with 14 bases separating them. From germline, CDR1 is MNHEY and CDR2 SVGEGT. CDR3: CASSLTAQGTDTQYF. The CDR3 DNA reads as TGTGCCAGCAGCCTCACCGCCCAGGGCACAGATACGCAGTATTTT.

The chain combines TRBV5-6 with TRBJ2-5; 13 bases are shared with TRBD2. CDR3 length equals 16 residues. Germline CDR1 and CDR2: SGHDT and YYEEEE. The V gene end was trimmed by 4 bases and the J gene end by 5 bases; junction bases not matched to a gene: 8. The CDR3 sequence is CASSPGLAGEDETQYF. The DNA for the CDR3 is TGTGCCAGCAGCCCCGGACTAGCGGGAGAGGATGAGACCCAGTACTTC.

This sequence joins TRBV11-1 and TRBJ2-1; 10 positions agree with TRBD2. Germline V CDR1 and CDR2: SGHAT, FQDESV (reference sequence). The ends lost 4 bases at V and 2 bases at J; junction bases unmatched: 5. This CDR3 region has 16 residues. In nucleotides, the CDR3 is TGTGCCAGCAGCTCTCCTCTAGCGGGAGCCTACAATGAGCAGTTCTTC. Amino acid sequence: CASSSPLAGAYNEQFF.

The V gene is TRBV15, the J gene TRBJ2-1; D is perhaps TRBD2 (5 bases). Germline-derived CDR1 and CDR2 are LNHNV and YYDKDF (reference sequence). The CDR3 extends over 18 amino acids. The ends were cut back, 0 bases at V and 2 bases at J, with 17 bases in the middle. CDR3 bases: TGTGCCACCAGCAGAGATTTTCCCCAGACTACTCCCTACAATGAGCAGTTCTTC. Translating gives CATSRDFPQTTPYNEQFF.

The V and J genes are TRBV27 and TRBJ1-1, with a possible D match to TRBD1 (6 bases). The CDR3 length is 14 residues. Germline V gene sequence: CDR1 MNHEY, CDR2 SMNVEV (reference sequence). V lost 4 bases and J lost 1, with 10 bases in between. The CDR3 region has the DNA TGTGCCAGCAGTTCTCCGACAGGGAACACTGAAGCTTTCTTT. It translates to CASSSPTGNTEAFF.

Only one count was recorded for this clone. The V call is TRBV28, the J call TRBJ2-7, with D maybe TRBD1 (6 bases). The V and J ends lost 8 bases and 4 bases respectively, with 18 bases between them. The CDR3 runs to 14 residues. Germline loops: CDR1 MDHEN, CDR2 SYDVKM. The chain's CDR3 is CASLPRGHGYEQYF. The CDR3 nucleotides are TGTGCCAGCCTACCCAGGGGACATGGTTACGAGCAGTACTTC.

Comments on this clone: The junction differs from germline at one of its ends, possibly a read error. V is TRBV2 and J is TRBJ1-2; D gene unclear. CDR3 length equals 14 residues. Per the germline V gene, CDR1 is SNHLY and CDR2 is FYNNEI. The CDR3: CASREVGVNYGYTF. DNA for the CDR3: TGTGCCAGCAGGGAAGTAGGAGTTAACTATGGCTACACCTTC. The full variable domain, rest sourced from reference TRBV2 and TRBJ1-2, is EPEVTQTPSHQVTQMGQEVILRCVPISNHLYFYWYRQILGQKVEFLVSFYNNEISEKSEIFDDQFSVERPDGSNFTLKIRSTKLEDSAMYFCASREVGVNYGYTFGSGTRLTVV.

The chain's CDR3 is CASSLTGNSNQPQHF. In DNA form, the CDR3 reads TGTGCCAGCAGCTTAACGGGGAATAGCAATCAGCCCCAGCATTTT. The rearrangement uses TRBV7-8 and TRBJ1-5; D gene ambiguous. This CDR3 is 15 amino acids long. The V and J ends lost 2 bases and 0 bases respectively, with 8 bases between them. Germline values: CDR1 SGHVS, CDR2 FQNEAQ. The variable domain in full, with the rest retrieved from reference TRBV7-8 and TRBJ1-5, is GAGVSQSPRYKVAKRGQDVALRCDPISGHVSLFWYQQALGQGPEFLTYFQNEAQLDKSGLPSDRFFAERPEGSVSTLKIQRTQQEDSAVYLCASSLTGNSNQPQHFGDGTRLSIL.

The chain links TRBV3-1 (or the pseudogene TRBV3-2) to TRBJ2-5, with 7 bases aligning to TRBD2. Losses at the gene ends were 4 bases for V and 5 bases for J; bases not matched to a gene: 16. Germline V lookup: CDR1 LGHDT, CDR2 YNNKEL (reference sequence). This CDR3 spans 17 amino acids. The CDR3, as DNA: TGTGCCAGCAGCCTTAAAGGTGGCGGGGGACGGGGGGAGACCCAGTACTTC. Residues: CASSLKGGGGRGETQYF.